A single sample is the source of the 20 T cell receptor beta chains below, sequenced in a study of tissue T cells after allogeneic stem cell transplantation. Assay: immunoSEQ multiplex PCR; the TCRdb copy retains only in-frame clones and omits some. This table holds approximately 1,500 clones, 65% to 85% found once. Sequences were derived from spleen tissue, sampled at autopsy. The receptors shown here come from a male patient older than 55 with steroid-refractory graft-versus-host disease after an allogeneic stem cell transplant. Some of the T cells might come from the graft donor.

This sequence joins TRBV6-2 or TRBV6-3 and TRBJ2-1; no clear D gene. CDR1 is MNHEY, CDR2 SVGEGT, per germline. Deletions cut 6 bases from V and 4 bases from J, with 7 bases between. This CDR3 spans 12 amino acids. CDR3 loop: CASSQLYNEQFF. CDR3 nucleotides: TGTGCCAGCAGCCAACTTTACAATGAGCAGTTCTTC.

The chain combines TRBV27 with TRBJ1-2; 8 bases are shared with TRBD1. The V gene's germline CDR1 is MNHEY and CDR2 SMNVEV (reference sequence). The CDR3 is 14 amino acids. V was pared by 3 bases and J by 2 bases, with 2 bases of the junction left unmatched. The CDR3 bases are TGTGCCAGCAGTTTTGGGGACAGGAACTATGGCTACACCTTC. Translated, it gives CASSFGDRNYGYTF.

The chain uses TRBV6-5 and TRBJ2-2; 9 bases agree with TRBD1. Germline loops: CDR1 MNHEY, CDR2 SVGAGI. Trimming took 6 bases from V and 1 from J; bases not matched to a gene: 0. The CDR3 has 14 residues. The DNA of the CDR3 is TGTGCCAGCAGGACAGGGGGGAACACCGGGGAGCTGTTTTTT. The encoded protein is CASRTGGNTGELFF.

The chain recombines TRBV6-1 with TRBJ1-1, with 7 bases matching TRBD1. From germline, CDR1 is MNHNS and CDR2 SASEGT. The CDR3 consists of 14 residues. With V trimmed by 3 bases and J by 2 bases, 3 bases remained unmatched. CDR3 bases: TGTGCCAGCAGTGACAGGGGGAGAAACACTGAAGCTTTCTTT. This gives the protein CASSDRGRNTEAFF.

This chain joins TRBV9 and TRBJ2-1; no reliable D call. The CDR3 runs 13 residues. Trimming cost V 0 bases and J 6 bases, with 7 bases left between them. Germline V gene lookup returns CDR1 SGDLS and CDR2 YYNGEE. DNA for the CDR3: TGTGCCAGCAGCGTAGGGGCTAGCAATGAGCAGTTCTTC. Protein product: CASSVGASNEQFF.

The chain uses TRBV7-2 and TRBJ2-7; D call uncertain. Germline CDR1 is SGHTA and CDR2 is FQGNSA. The germline V and J ends were trimmed by 0 bases and 2 bases, with 5 bases remaining between them. The CDR3 is made up of 13 amino acids. The CDR3 DNA reads TGTGCCAGCAGCTTAGCGGGTACCTACGAGCAGTACTTC. Translated: CASSLAGTYEQYF.

The J gene is TRBJ1-4, the V gene TRBV6-5, with unresolved D. The CDR3 contains 13 residues. V lost 0 bases and J 8 bases, leaving 7 bases between the germline ends. Per germline, CDR1 MNHEY and CDR2 SVGAGI. For the CDR3, the DNA is TGTGCCAGCAGTTACTCGATAGGAGAAAAACTGTTTTTT. This encodes CASSYSIGEKLFF.

The J gene is TRBJ2-3, the V gene TRBV9; TRBD1 agrees at 10 bases. The V and J ends lost 0 bases and 1 base, in that order; junction bases with no gene match: 8. The germline V gene encodes CDR1 SGDLS and CDR2 YYNGEE. The CDR3 contains 18 residues. This CDR3 is CASSVAPAGTGGTDTQYF. The CDR3 DNA follows: TGTGCCAGCAGCGTAGCCCCGGCCGGGACAGGGGGCACAGATACGCAGTATTTT.

The gene calls are TRBV4-3 and TRBJ2-7; possibly TRBD2 for D (5 bases). Trimming removed 1 base at V and 3 bases at J, with 10 bases between. Germline CDR1 LGHNA, CDR2 YSLEER. CDR3 length: 14 amino acids. The CDR3 protein is CASSQGPGNYEQYF. The CDR3 DNA follows: TGCGCCAGCAGCCAAGGTCCGGGAAACTACGAGCAGTACTTC.

The chain has TRBV4-3 and TRBJ2-3; tentative D call: TRBD2 (6 bases). The CDR3 sequence is 13 residues long. Trimming took off 0 bases at V and 5 bases at J, with 6 bases between the two ends. Germline assignment: CDR1 LGHNA and CDR2 YSLEER. The CDR3 here is CASSQEGLDTQYF. In DNA form, the CDR3 reads TGCGCCAGCAGCCAAGAGGGACTAGATACGCAGTATTTT.

The V and J genes are TRBV20-1 and TRBJ2-1; the D gene is possibly TRBD1 (5 bases). The CDR3 runs 11 residues. V was trimmed by 4 bases and J by 7 bases, leaving 8 bases between them. Looked up from germline, CDR1 is DFQATT and CDR2 is SNEGSKA (reference sequence). CDR3 residues: CSATGFNEQFF. The CDR3 DNA follows: TGCAGTGCTACAGGGTTTAATGAGCAGTTCTTC.

A note on this clone: This clone may be a read error of a much larger clone one base away. Different DNA sequences within this sample yield the same CDR3. The rearrangement joins TRBV5-6 to TRBJ2-5; 8 bases align to TRBD2. This CDR3 is 15 amino acids long. The germline V gene has CDR1 SGHDT and CDR2 YYEEEE. CDR3 nucleotides: TGTGCCCGCAGCGTGGGGGCCGGGGGGGGCGAGACCCAGTACTTC. This translates into CARSVGAGGGETQYF.

This chain links TRBV5-6 with TRBJ1-2; D might be TRBD1 (6 bases). The CDR3 spans 13 residues. Trimming took 3 bases from V and 4 from J, leaving 10 bases between them. Germline-derived CDR1 and CDR2 are SGHDT and YYEEEE. In DNA, the CDR3 is TGTGCCAGCAGCTCCGGACAGCGCTATGGCTACACCTTC. Translated, it gives CASSSGQRYGYTF.

The CDR3 loop is CASSLRGQSTDTQYF. DNA for the CDR3: TGTGCCAGCAGTTTAAGGGGACAGAGCACAGATACGCAGTATTTT. J is TRBJ2-3 and V is TRBV27; 7 bases match TRBD1. Unmatched junction bases numbered 2, after V lost 2 bases and J lost 0 bases. Looked up from germline, CDR1 is MNHEY and CDR2 is SMNVEV (reference sequence). The CDR3 runs 15 residues.

The V and J genes are TRBV7-9 and TRBJ1-2; D ambiguous. The V and J ends lost 2 bases and 6 bases respectively, with 16 bases between them. Germline lookup yields CDR1 SEHNR and CDR2 FQNEAQ (reference sequence). The length of the CDR3 is 15 residues. The CDR3: CASSLSVRSGDGYTF. The DNA of the CDR3 is TGTGCCAGCAGCTTAAGCGTTAGATCGGGCGATGGCTACACCTTC.

The rearrangement joins TRBV7-2 to TRBJ1-5; the match to TRBD1 covers 8 bases. Germline loops: CDR1 SGHTA, CDR2 FQGNSA. There are 19 residues in the CDR3. V trimming: 2 bases; J trimming: 1 base; junction bases outside the gene matches: 13. This CDR3 reads CASSLSGTGPLGSNQPQHF. The CDR3, as DNA: TGTGCCAGCAGCTTATCCGGGACAGGACCTTTAGGGAGCAATCAGCCCCAGCATTTT.

The chain uses TRBV6-2 or TRBV6-3 and TRBJ2-7, with a weak D call TRBD2 (5 bases). The CDR3 has 14 amino acids. The V gene's germline CDR1 is MNHEY and CDR2 SVGEGT. Trimming pared 0 bases from V and 2 bases from J, leaving 8 bases between. The CDR3 sequence is CASSYSEAAYEQYF. As DNA, the CDR3 is TGTGCCAGCAGTTACTCGGAGGCGGCCTACGAGCAGTACTTC.

This chain joins TRBV4-2 and TRBJ2-1; D not resolved. The CDR3 has 12 residues. Germline V gene sequence: CDR1 LGHNA, CDR2 YNFKEQ. The V and J ends lost 3 bases and 5 bases respectively, with 5 bases between them. The CDR3 here is CASSQSDNEQFF. In DNA form, the CDR3 reads TGTGCCAGCAGCCAGTCGGACAATGAGCAGTTCTTC.

The chain uses TRBV24-1 and TRBJ1-5, with no clear D. The V gene lost 10 bases and the J gene lost 1 base, with 4 bases spanning the gap. CDR3 length: 11 amino acids. Germline CDR1 and CDR2: KGHDR and SFDVKD. Written as DNA, the CDR3 is TGTGCCACGACCAGCAATCAGCCCCAGCATTTT. Encoded protein: CATTSNQPQHF.

CDR3 loop: CASSYQVSGANVLTF. In nucleotides, the CDR3 is TGTGCCAGCAGTTATCAGGTCTCTGGGGCCAACGTCCTGACTTTC. This chain links TRBV6-5 with TRBJ2-6; D remains unclear. Germline CDR1 is MNHEY and CDR2 is SVGAGI. The CDR3 totals 15 residues. Between the trimmed V and J ends, which lost 3 bases and 0 bases, there was a span of 6 bases.